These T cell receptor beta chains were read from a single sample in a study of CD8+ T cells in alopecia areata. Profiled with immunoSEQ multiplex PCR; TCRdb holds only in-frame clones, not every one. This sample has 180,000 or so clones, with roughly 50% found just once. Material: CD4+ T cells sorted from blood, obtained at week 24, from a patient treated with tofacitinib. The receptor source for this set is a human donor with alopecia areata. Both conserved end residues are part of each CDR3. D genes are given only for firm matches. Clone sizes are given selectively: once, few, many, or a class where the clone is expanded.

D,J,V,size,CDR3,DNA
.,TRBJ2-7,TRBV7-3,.,CASSPGAGSLYEQYF,TGTGCCAGCAGCCCGGGGGCAGGGTCGCTATACGAGCAGTACTTC
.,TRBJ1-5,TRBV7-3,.,CASSLGRGQPQHF,TGTGCCAGCAGCTTAGGTCGGGGACAGCCCCAGCATTTT
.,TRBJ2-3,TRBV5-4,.,CASSYDRQGTQYF,TGTGCCAGCAGCTATGATAGACAAGGTACGCAGTATTTT
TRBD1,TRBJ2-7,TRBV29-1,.,CSVALPGQGAHEQYF,TGCAGCGTCGCGCTTCCGGGACAGGGGGCCCACGAGCAGTACTTC
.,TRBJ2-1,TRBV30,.,CAWKDGSHNEQFF,TGTGCCTGGAAAGACGGGAGTCACAATGAGCAGTTCTTC
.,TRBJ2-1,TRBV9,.,CASSVALQGNEQFF,TGTGCCAGCAGCGTAGCTCTACAGGGCAATGAGCAGTTCTTC
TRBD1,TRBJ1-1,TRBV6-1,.,CASSDRQGVAEAFF,TGTGCCAGCAGTGATCGGCAGGGGGTGGCTGAAGCTTTCTTT
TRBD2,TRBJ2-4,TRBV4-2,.,CASSQEAGLAGGNSKNIQYF,TGTGCCAGCAGCCAAGAAGCGGGACTAGCGGGGGGAAATTCCAAAAACATTCAGTACTTC
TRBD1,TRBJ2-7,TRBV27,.,CASSGQGVYEQYF,TGTGCCAGCAGCGGACAGGGGGTATACGAGCAGTACTTC
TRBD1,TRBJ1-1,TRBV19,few,CASSTHPTGGTEAFF,TGTGCCAGTAGTACCCACCCGACAGGGGGCACTGAAGCTTTCTTT
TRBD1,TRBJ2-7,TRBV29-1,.,CSVGQGNIYEQYF,TGCAGCGTGGGACAGGGGAATATCTACGAGCAGTACTTC
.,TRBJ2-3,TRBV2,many,CASSEGTSTDTQYF,TGTGCCAGCAGTGAAGGGACTAGCACAGATACGCAGTATTTT
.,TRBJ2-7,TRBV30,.,CAWSAPLGEQYF,TGTGCCTGGAGTGCGCCTCTGGGCGAGCAGTACTTC
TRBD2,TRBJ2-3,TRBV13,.,CASSKRLAGTLDTQYF,TGTGCCAGCAGCAAACGACTAGCGGGGACGTTAGATACGCAGTATTTT
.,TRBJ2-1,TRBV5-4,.,CASSLAAVADRNEQFF,TGTGCCAGCAGCTTGGCGGCTGTAGCGGACCGCAATGAGCAGTTCTTC
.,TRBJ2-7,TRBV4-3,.,CASSQDAERHYEQYF,TGCGCCAGCAGCCAAGACGCGGAGCGACACTACGAGCAGTACTTC
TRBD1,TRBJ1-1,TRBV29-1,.,CSVVRQGAEAFF,TGCAGCGTTGTGAGGCAGGGGGCTGAAGCTTTCTTT
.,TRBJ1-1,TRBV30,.,CAWSLTQNTEAFF,TGTGCCTGGAGTCTCACTCAGAACACTGAAGCTTTCTTT
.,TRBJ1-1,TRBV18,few,CASSPAGERGTEAFF,TGTGCCAGCTCACCGGCCGGGGAACGGGGCACTGAAGCTTTCTTT
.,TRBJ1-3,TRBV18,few,CASSPRTDSSGNTIYF,TGTGCCAGCTCACCACGGACGGACAGCTCTGGAAACACCATATATTTT
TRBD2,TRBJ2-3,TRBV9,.,CASSPSGKDTQYF,TGTGCCAGCAGTCCTAGCGGAAAAGATACGCAGTATTTT
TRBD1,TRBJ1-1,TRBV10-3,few,CAIRSQGGTEAFF,TGTGCCATCAGGTCCCAGGGGGGCACTGAAGCTTTCTTT
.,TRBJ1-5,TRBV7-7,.,CASSLERNQPQHF,TGTGCCAGCAGCTTAGAGCGCAATCAGCCCCAGCATTTT
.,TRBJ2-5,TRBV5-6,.,CASSLGFGETQYF,TGTGCCAGCAGCTTGGGATTTGGGGAGACCCAGTACTTC
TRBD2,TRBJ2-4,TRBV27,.,CASRSGGAGKNIQYF,TGTGCCAGCAGGTCCGGGGGGGCAGGCAAAAACATTCAGTACTTC
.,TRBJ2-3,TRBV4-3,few,CASSQALWTAPSSTDTQYF,TGCGCCAGCAGCCAAGCCCTATGGACAGCCCCATCTAGCACAGATACGCAGTATTTT
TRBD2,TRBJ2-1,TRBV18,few,CASSPTKSSGGAHEQFF,TGTGCCAGCTCCCCAACCAAATCTAGCGGGGGGGCTCATGAGCAGTTCTTC
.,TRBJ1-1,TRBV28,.,CASSSGDAVQFEAFF,TGTGCCAGCAGTTCGGGGGACGCAGTCCAGTTCGAAGCTTTCTTT
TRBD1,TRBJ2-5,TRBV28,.,CASRSGQGGQETQYF,TGTGCCAGCAGGTCGGGACAGGGCGGGCAAGAGACCCAGTACTTC
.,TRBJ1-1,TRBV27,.,CASSTQGQNEAFF,TGTGCCAGCAGTACCCAAGGACAGAATGAAGCTTTCTTT
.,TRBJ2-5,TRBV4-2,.,CASSQGQAVETQYF,TGTGCCAGCAGCCAAGGACAGGCGGTGGAGACCCAGTACTTC
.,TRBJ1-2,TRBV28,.,CASSYRGGYTF,TGTGCCAGCAGCTATCGGGGCGGCTACACCTTC
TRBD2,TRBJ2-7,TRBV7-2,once,CASSLGLAGTLGYEQYF,TGTGCCAGCAGCTTAGGGCTAGCGGGAACCCTCGGGTACGAGCAGTACTTC
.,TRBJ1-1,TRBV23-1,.,CARLQRKNTEAFF,TGCGCCAGACTACAGCGGAAGAACACTGAAGCTTTCTTT
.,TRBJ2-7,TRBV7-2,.,CASSLNYEQYF,TGTGCCAGCAGCCTTAACTACGAGCAGTACTTC
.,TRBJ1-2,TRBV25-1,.,CASSDSGPNYGYTF,TGTGCCAGCAGTGATTCCGGGCCTAACTATGGCTACACCTTC
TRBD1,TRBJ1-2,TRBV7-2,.,CASSFGDRGYGYTF,TGTGCCAGCAGCTTTGGTGACAGGGGCTATGGCTACACCTTC
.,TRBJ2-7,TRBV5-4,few,CASSIRDNSYEQYF,TGTGCCAGCAGCATAAGGGACAACTCCTACGAGCAGTACTTC
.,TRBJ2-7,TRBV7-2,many,CASSLAQQGYEQYF,TGTGCCAGCAGCTTAGCCCAACAGGGCTACGAGCAGTACTTC
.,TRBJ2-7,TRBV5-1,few,CASSFDTLTYEQYF,TGCGCCAGCAGCTTTGATACCCTTACCTACGAGCAGTACTTC
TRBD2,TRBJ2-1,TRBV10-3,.,CAISTGTSGNEQFF,TGTGCCATCAGTACCGGGACTAGCGGGAATGAGCAGTTCTTC
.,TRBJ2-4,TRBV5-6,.,CASSFAGKNIQYF,TGTGCCAGCAGCTTCGCCGGGAAAAACATTCAGTACTTC
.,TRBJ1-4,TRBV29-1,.,CSVAPTGTNEKLFF,TGCAGCGTTGCCCCAACGGGAACTAATGAAAAACTGTTTTTT
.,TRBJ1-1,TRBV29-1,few,CSVKPGDTEAFF,TGCAGCGTTAAACCAGGGGACACTGAAGCTTTCTTT